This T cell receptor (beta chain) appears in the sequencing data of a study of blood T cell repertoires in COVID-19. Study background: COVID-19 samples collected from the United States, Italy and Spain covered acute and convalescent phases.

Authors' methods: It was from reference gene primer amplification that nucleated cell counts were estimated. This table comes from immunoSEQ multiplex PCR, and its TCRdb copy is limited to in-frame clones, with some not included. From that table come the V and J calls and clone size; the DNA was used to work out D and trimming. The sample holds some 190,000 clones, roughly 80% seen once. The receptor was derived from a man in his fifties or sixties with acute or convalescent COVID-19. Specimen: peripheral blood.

CDR3 loop: CASKEGDPGNSPLHF. The CDR3 nucleotides read TGTGCCAGCAAAGAGGGAGACCCGGGGAATTCACCCCTCCACTTT. V gene TRBV19 combines with J gene TRBJ1-6; D is unresolved. CDR1 is LNHDA, CDR2 SQIVND, per germline (reference sequence). The CDR3 spans 15 residues. Trimming took off 9 bases at V and 7 bases at J, with 19 bases between the two ends.